These 29 T cell receptor beta chains were all obtained from the same sample, sequenced in a study of blood T cell repertoires in COVID-19. Here immunoSEQ multiplex PCR was the method, and the copy in TCRdb shows in-frame clones only, minus some. The table includes 200,000 to 250,000 clones, 85% to 90% detected once. Sequencing was done on a sample of peripheral blood. The receptors were gathered from an elderly man with acute or convalescent COVID-19.

The CDR3 loop reads CASGLPMTEQETQYF. For the CDR3, the DNA is TGTGCTAGTGGTTTGCCTATGACAGAGCAAGAGACCCAGTACTTC. The chain employs TRBV12-5 and TRBJ2-5, with D maybe TRBD1 (5 bases). Per germline, CDR1 LGHNT and CDR2 FRNRAP. Deletions cut 2 bases from V and 2 bases from J, with 12 bases between. This CDR3 region has 15 residues. Full variable domain (outside the CDR3, taken from reference TRBV12-5 and TRBJ2-5): DARVTQTPRHKVTEMGQEVTMRCQPILGHNTVFWYRQTMMQGLELLAYFRNRAPLDDSGMPKDRFSAEMPDATLATLKIQPSEPRDSAVYFCASGLPMTEQETQYFGPGTRLLVL.

This rearrangement joins TRBV18 to TRBJ2-1; 12 nucleotides align to TRBD2. CDR1 and CDR2 from the germline V gene are KGHSH and LQKENI. V gave up 4 bases and J gave up 4 bases; unmatched junction bases: 11. The CDR3 length is 18 residues. CDR3 bases: TGTGCCAGCTCACACCCGGGACTAGCGGGCGGGTTATACAATGAGCAGTTCTTC. Protein product: CASSHPGLAGGLYNEQFF.

The J gene is TRBJ2-7, the V gene TRBV28; D might be TRBD2 (5 bases). Per germline, CDR1 MDHEN and CDR2 SYDVKM. The CDR3 spans 16 residues. V shed 6 bases and J shed 7 bases, with 25 bases lying between them. CDR3 nucleotide sequence: TGTGCCAGCAGCCAATCCTCTGCATGGGTCTCGGGGGAGCAGTACTTC. Its translation: CASSQSSAWVSGEQYF.

The count of this clone is one. The chain has TRBV7-9 and TRBJ2-1, with 12 bases lining up with TRBD2. The germline gives CDR1 SEHNR, CDR2 FQNEAQ (reference sequence). V gave up 5 bases and J gave up 0 bases; unmatched junction bases: 8. The CDR3 runs 18 residues. The CDR3 DNA reads TGTGCCAGCAGCCCAGGGACTAGCGGGCAGAGCTCCTACAATGAGCAGTTCTTC. Protein sequence: CASSPGTSGQSSYNEQFF.

The V gene is TRBV30, the J gene TRBJ2-3; TRBD1 matches 7 bases. V shed 2 bases and J 0 bases; nucleotides not matched to a gene: 2. The CDR3 has 14 residues. Germline assignment: CDR1 GTSNPN and CDR2 SVGIG (reference sequence). CDR3 region: CAWSKGQSTDTQYF. DNA for the CDR3: TGTGCCTGGAGTAAGGGACAGAGCACAGATACGCAGTATTTT.

J is TRBJ2-7 and V is TRBV6-5, with D maybe TRBD2 (5 bases). Germline lookup yields CDR1 MNHEY and CDR2 SVGAGI. The CDR3 length is 13 residues. Deletions cut 6 bases from V and 2 bases from J, with 11 bases between. The CDR3 DNA sequence: TGTGCCAGCAGCCTCGAGGGAACCTACGAGCAGTACGTC. Its translation: CASSLEGTYEQYV.

The chain combines TRBV28 with TRBJ2-4; the D is unclear. From germline, CDR1 is MDHEN and CDR2 SYDVKM. Trimming stripped 7 bases from V and 1 base from J, with 17 bases between. This CDR3 spans 16 amino acids. In nucleotides, the CDR3 is TGTGCCAGCAAAGATCCGGGTCAGATGGCCAAAAACATTCAGTACTTC. Its protein is CASKDPGQMAKNIQYF.

J is TRBJ2-2 and V is TRBV7-9; 9 positions agree with TRBD1. Germline V gene data show CDR1 as SEHNR and CDR2 as FQNEAQ (reference sequence). Trimming cost V 10 bases and J 5 bases; bases outside gene matches: 14. The CDR3 is 16 amino acids. The CDR3 sequence is CATRPPGQGSTGELFF. The CDR3 DNA is TGTGCCACCAGGCCACCGGGACAGGGAAGTACCGGGGAGCTGTTTTTT.

The chain carries TRBV19 and TRBJ2-5, with D unresolved. The V end was cut by 9 bases, the J end by 4 bases, with 18 bases between. Germline CDR1 is LNHDA and CDR2 is SQIVND (reference sequence). This CDR3 has 14 residues. In nucleotides, the CDR3 is TGTGCCAGCTCCGCCGCCGCGGCGATAGAGACCCAGTACTTC. This sequence encodes CASSAAAAIETQYF.

The gene calls are TRBV14 and TRBJ2-1; no definite D call. CDR3 size: 11 residues. With 4 bases removed from V and 9 bases from J, the gap between germline ends came to 7 bases. Germline CDR1 SGHDN, CDR2 FVKESK. The CDR3 loop reads CASSRGLEQFF. In nucleotides, the CDR3 is TGTGCCAGCAGCCGTGGGCTTGAGCAGTTCTTC.

Turning to this clone: The same CDR3 also results from other DNA sequences found in this sample. This chain uses TRBV7-2 with TRBJ1-6; D might be TRBD1 (5 bases). The CDR3 covers 14 residues. Trimming pared 1 base from V and 10 bases from J, leaving 11 bases between. CDR1 and CDR2 (germline): SGHTA, FQGNSA. This CDR3 reads CASSLERGNSPLHF. CDR3 DNA sequence: TGTGCCAGCAGCTTAGAACGGGGGAACTCACCCCTCCACTTT.

The genes are TRBV7-8 and TRBJ1-1; 8 positions match TRBD1. Germline V gene data show CDR1 as SGHVS and CDR2 as FQNEAQ. The CDR3 length is 15 residues. The V segment lost 2 bases and the J segment 4 bases; nucleotides outside the gene matches: 6. CDR3 bases: TGTGCCAGCAGCTTAATCTTTGGGACAGGCACTGAAGCTTTCTTT. This codes for CASSLIFGTGTEAFF. The entire variable domain, with the rest obtained from reference TRBV7-8 and TRBJ1-1, is as follows: GAGVSQSPRYKVAKRGQDVALRCDPISGHVSLFWYQQALGQGPEFLTYFQNEAQLDKSGLPSDRFFAERPEGSVSTLKIQRTQQEDSAVYLCASSLIFGTGTEAFFGQGTRLTVV.

V and J are TRBV19 and TRBJ1-3, with D uncertain. The CDR3 length is 13 residues. The germline gives CDR1 LNHDA, CDR2 SQIVND (reference sequence). The ends were cut back, 4 bases at V and 4 bases at J, with 8 bases in the middle. The CDR3 is CASSTTTGNTIYF. CDR3 DNA sequence: TGTGCCAGTAGTACCACGACAGGAAACACCATATATTTT. The full variable domain, completed using reference TRBV19 and TRBJ1-3, is DGGITQSPKYLFRKEGQNVTLSCEQNLNHDAMYWYRQDPGQGLRLIYYSQIVNDFQKGDIAEGYSVSREKKESFPLTVTSAQKNPTAFYLCASSTTTGNTIYFGEGSWLTVV.

This clone was detected only once. V is TRBV2 and J is TRBJ2-7; 9 nucleotides align to TRBD1. The CDR3 consists of 15 residues. V shed 7 bases, J shed 3 bases, and the junction held 10 bases outside the gene matches. Germline V gene sequence: CDR1 SNHLY, CDR2 FYNNEI. For the CDR3, the DNA is TGTGCCAGCACCGCTCGGGACAGGGAATACTACGAGCAGTACTTC. Amino acids: CASTARDREYYEQYF.

The chain joins TRBV5-1 to TRBJ2-2; 8 nucleotides agree with TRBD1. This CDR3 is 17 amino acids long. CDR1 and CDR2 from the germline V gene are SGHRS and YFSETQ. After removal of 0 bases from V and 4 bases from J, the junction contained 8 bases not matched to a gene. CDR3 bases: TGCGCCAGCAGCTTGGGGCCAGGTCAGGGGGCCACCGGGGAGCTGTTTTTT. Translated: CASSLGPGQGATGELFF.

The rearrangement joins TRBV27 to TRBJ2-2; 7 bases agree with TRBD1. The CDR3 is 14 residues long. Trimming cost V 6 bases and J 6 bases; bases outside gene matches: 7. Germline V gene data show CDR1 as MNHEY and CDR2 as SMNVEV (reference sequence). The CDR3 is CASRSDRLAGELFF. The CDR3 DNA follows: TGTGCCAGCAGATCGGACAGGTTGGCCGGGGAGCTGTTTTTT.

The rearrangement joins TRBV6-1 to TRBJ1-5; D gene uncertain. This CDR3 contains 13 residues. With 0 bases removed from V and 4 bases from J, the gap between germline ends came to 4 bases. CDR1 and CDR2 from the germline V gene are MNHNS and SASEGT. This CDR3 is CASSEAENQPQHF. In DNA, the CDR3 is TGTGCCAGCAGTGAAGCAGAGAATCAGCCCCAGCATTTT.

The CDR3, as DNA: TGCAGTGCTAGTAGGCTAGCGGGTCGAGATACGCAGTATTTT. It encodes CSASRLAGRDTQYF. The V call is TRBV20-1, the J call TRBJ2-3; 8 positions agree with TRBD2. The germline V gene has CDR1 DFQATT and CDR2 SNEGSKA (reference sequence). The CDR3 is 14 residues long. J gave up 5 bases and V 3 bases, and 7 bases lay outside the gene matches.

The chain recombines TRBV25-1 with TRBJ2-3; tentatively, D is TRBD2 (5 bases). This CDR3 contains 14 residues. V lost 4 bases and J 2 bases, leaving 10 bases between the germline ends. CDR1 is MGHDK, CDR2 SYGVNS, per germline. The CDR3 is CASSAPGNTDTQYF. In DNA, the CDR3 is TGTGCCAGCAGTGCCCCCGGGAACACAGATACGCAGTATTTT.

The chain joins TRBV4-2 to TRBJ2-5, with 8 bases matching TRBD2. Germline V gene data show CDR1 as LGHNA and CDR2 as YNFKEQ. V shed 1 base, J shed 5 bases, and the junction held 9 bases outside the gene matches. This CDR3 comprises 16 residues. CDR3 DNA sequence: TGTGCCAGCAGCCAAGTGGGAGCGGGAGATTCGGAGACCCAGTACTTC. Translated, it gives CASSQVGAGDSETQYF.

In DNA form, the CDR3 reads TGTGCCAGCAGTGAATTCTACGGAGAGACCCAGTACTTC. It is translated as CASSEFYGETQYF. The chain combines TRBV6-1 with TRBJ2-5; D call uncertain. Germline values: CDR1 MNHNS, CDR2 SASEGT. CDR3 length: 13 residues. Trimming left V 2 bases short and J 4 bases short, with 8 bases between.

V and J are TRBV28 and TRBJ1-4; no firm D call. Germline CDR1 reads MDHEN; CDR2 reads SYDVKM. This CDR3 has 13 amino acids. With 7 bases removed from V and 1 base from J, the gap between germline ends came to 7 bases. The CDR3 spells CASMGRTNEKLFF. The CDR3 bases are TGTGCCAGCATGGGGAGAACTAATGAAAAACTGTTTTTT.

The chain couples TRBV11-2 to TRBJ2-3; D uncertain. Per the germline V gene, CDR1 is SGHAT and CDR2 is FQNNGV. The CDR3 runs 13 residues. V was pared by 6 bases and J by 0 bases, with 7 bases between. In DNA, the CDR3 is TGTGCCAGCAGTCCGACTAGCACAGATACGCAGTATTTT. This translates into CASSPTSTDTQYF.

This sequence joins TRBV5-1 and TRBJ2-2, with a possible D match to TRBD2 (5 bases). V lost 0 bases to trimming and J lost 5 bases, with 11 bases between them. The germline V gene has CDR1 SGHRS and CDR2 YFSETQ. This CDR3 region has 15 residues. Here the CDR3 DNA reads TGCGCCAGCAGCTTGGAAGCGGACGGGACCGGGGAGCTGTTTTTT. It specifies CASSLEADGTGELFF.

The gene calls are TRBV9 and TRBJ2-1, with 7 bases lining up with TRBD2. The CDR3 is 15 amino acids. The ends lost 3 bases at V and 5 bases at J; junction bases unmatched: 8. Per germline, CDR1 SGDLS and CDR2 YYNGEE. CDR3 in amino acids: CASSARVAGDNEQFF. DNA for the CDR3: TGTGCCAGCAGCGCCCGGGTGGCGGGAGACAATGAGCAGTTCTTC.

The V and J genes are TRBV6-5 and TRBJ2-2; 12 bases agree with TRBD2. The CDR3 has 14 amino acids. V shed 6 bases, J shed 7 bases, and the junction held 3 bases outside the gene matches. From germline, CDR1 is MNHEY and CDR2 SVGAGI. The CDR3 nucleotides read TGTGCCAGCAGGACTAGCGGGGGTGTCGGGGAGCTGTTTTTT. Translated, it gives CASRTSGGVGELFF.

The chain links TRBV18 to TRBJ2-2, with D perhaps TRBD2 (6 bases). The V and J ends lost 7 bases and 6 bases respectively, with 15 bases between them. CDR1 is KGHSH, CDR2 LQKENI, per germline. The length of the CDR3 is 14 residues. In nucleotides, the CDR3 is TGTGCCAGCTGCCGGGACTCCACGTCCGGGGAGCTGTTTTTT. It translates to CASCRDSTSGELFF.

The chain has TRBV5-1 and TRBJ2-7; possible D gene TRBD1, 5 bases. Deletions cut 4 bases from V and 3 bases from J, with 23 bases between. Germline V gene sequence: CDR1 SGHRS, CDR2 YFSETQ. This CDR3 is 17 amino acids long. The CDR3 DNA follows: TGCGCCAGCAGCACCGAAGGGGTGGGGTCCTCCCTCTACGAGCAGTACTTC. This encodes CASSTEGVGSSLYEQYF. The variable domain in full, with the rest retrieved from reference TRBV5-1 and TRBJ2-7, is KAGVTQTPRYLIKTRGQQVTLSCSPISGHRSVSWYQQTPGQGLQFLFEYFSETQRNKGNFPGRFSGRQFSNSRSEMNVSTLELGDSALYLCASSTEGVGSSLYEQYFGPGTRLTVT.

This rearrangement joins TRBV3-1 (or the pseudogene TRBV3-2) to TRBJ1-2; TRBD1 aligns across 10 bases. Trimming removed 4 bases from V and 8 bases from J; junction bases left unmatched: 7. The germline CDR1 and CDR2 sequences are LGHDT and YNNKEL (reference sequence). The CDR3 has 14 amino acids. The CDR3 DNA follows: TGTGCCAGCAGCCGAGACAGGGGGCTGGGCGGCTACACCTTC. Translation gives CASSRDRGLGGYTF.